The 28 T cell receptor beta chains below all came from one sample that was sequenced in a study of blood T cell repertoires in COVID-19. TCRdb keeps only in-frame clones here, not all; method: immunoSEQ multiplex PCR. The sample consists of approximately 250,000 clones, around 90% of them appearing once. Material: PBMCs or T cells enriched from blood (not recorded which). All receptors come from a man aged 35-49 years who had been exposed to COVID-19.

The chain recombines TRBV28 with TRBJ1-6, with D tentatively TRBD1 (5 bases). The V end lost 1 base, the J end lost 7 bases, and 11 bases lay between the germline ends. The CDR3 runs to 15 residues. The germline V gene encodes CDR1 MDHEN and CDR2 SYDVKM. The CDR3 nucleotides are TGTGCCAGCAGTTTATCAGGGTTCGGAAATTCACCCCTCCACTTT. This codes for CASSLSGFGNSPLHF.

The chain joins TRBV10-3 to TRBJ1-2; 7 nucleotides align to TRBD1. V dropped 4 bases and J dropped 3; count of bases not matched to a gene: 8. Germline CDR1 ENHRY, CDR2 SYGVKD. The CDR3 totals 15 residues. Here the CDR3 DNA reads TGTGCCATCAGTGGACAGGGAGTATCGGACTATGGCTACACCTTC. Residues: CAISGQGVSDYGYTF.

The chain employs TRBV5-8 and TRBJ2-5; TRBD1 aligns across 8 bases. The CDR3 is 17 amino acids. V lost 5 bases to trimming and J lost 5 bases; unmatched junction nucleotides: 17. Germline CDR1 SGHTS, CDR2 YDEGEE. Written as DNA, the CDR3 is TGTGCCAGCAGGATCGGGCAGGGGGCCCCCAAAGGGGAGACCCAGTACTTC. Amino acids: CASRIGQGAPKGETQYF.

The chain is built from TRBV5-5 and TRBJ2-7; no clear D. Germline CDR1 and CDR2: SGHKS and YYEKEE (reference sequence). The CDR3 runs to 11 residues. With 2 bases removed from V and 2 bases from J, the gap between germline ends came to 2 bases. The CDR3 here is CASSFTYEQYF. The CDR3 DNA reads as TGTGCCAGCAGCTTCACCTACGAGCAGTACTTC. The full variable domain, in which reference TRBV5-5 and TRBJ2-7 provide the parts outside the CDR3, is DAGVTQSPTHLIKTRGQQVTLRCSPISGHKSVSWYQQVLGQGPQFIFQYYEKEERGRGNFPDRFSARQFPNYSSELNVNALLLGDSALYLCASSFTYEQYFGPGTRLTVT.

The genes are TRBV5-1 and TRBJ1-2; no definite D call. CDR1 SGHRS and CDR2 YFSETQ come from the germline V gene. This CDR3 has 14 residues. Trimming removed 4 bases at V and 6 bases at J, with 16 bases between. CDR3 bases: TGCGCCAGCAGCCCGATGACCTACGGGGATGGCTACACCTTC. This sequence encodes CASSPMTYGDGYTF.

The chain carries TRBV9 and TRBJ2-1; 7 bases align to TRBD1. The germline gives CDR1 SGDLS, CDR2 YYNGEE. The CDR3 length is 17 residues. Trimming at V came to 3 bases and at J to 3 bases, leaving 12 bases not matched to a gene. The CDR3 sequence is CASSADRRTGNYNEQFF. In DNA form, the CDR3 reads TGTGCCAGCAGCGCCGATAGGAGGACAGGCAACTACAATGAGCAGTTCTTC.

This clone has a single count. The chain links TRBV29-1 to TRBJ1-1; D unclear. The CDR3 sequence is 13 residues long. Trimming shortened V by 8 bases and J by 0 bases, and 13 bases separated the two germline ends. CDR1 and CDR2 from the germline V gene are SQVTM and ANQGSEA. This chain's CDR3 is CSTRRGMNTEAFF. Here the CDR3 DNA reads TGCAGCACCCGACGAGGCATGAACACTGAAGCTTTCTTT.

The rearrangement uses TRBV4-1 and TRBJ1-6; no reliable D call. Germline CDR1 reads MGHRA; CDR2 reads YSYEKL. This CDR3 contains 16 residues. Trimming took off 2 bases at V and 9 bases at J, with 17 bases between the two ends. CDR3 loop: CASSQPTVGVSSPLHF. The DNA of the CDR3 is TGCGCCAGCAGCCAACCTACGGTGGGAGTCAGTTCACCCCTCCACTTT.

The V and J genes are TRBV11-2 and TRBJ1-1; 8 positions agree with TRBD1. CDR3 length: 12 amino acids. CDR1 and CDR2 from the germline V gene are SGHAT and FQNNGV. V was pared by 6 bases and J by 7 bases, with 4 bases of the junction left unmatched. Here the CDR3 DNA reads TGTGCCAGCAGTCAAGGACAGGGTGAAGCTTTCTTT. Amino acids: CASSQGQGEAFF.

The chain links TRBV6-5 to TRBJ1-2; D perhaps matches TRBD1 (5 bases). The CDR3 totals 13 residues. Germline values: CDR1 MNHEY, CDR2 SVGAGI. V gave up 5 bases and J gave up 8 bases, with 15 bases separating them. The CDR3 region has the DNA TGTGCCAGCAGTCCCGGGGGATCGGGAGGCTACACCTTC. It codes for CASSPGGSGGYTF.

The rearrangement links TRBV5-1 to TRBJ2-5; TRBD2 might be the D (5 bases). Germline V CDR1 and CDR2: SGHRS, YFSETQ. The germline V and J ends were trimmed by 5 bases and 5 bases, with 10 bases remaining between them. This CDR3 contains 12 residues. The CDR3 coding sequence is TGCGCCAGCAGGGGGAGCGGTGAGACCCAGTACTTC. Translated, it gives CASRGSGETQYF.

The chain employs TRBV7-6 and TRBJ1-1; no firm D call. V lost 5 bases and J lost 6, with 7 bases in between. The CDR3 spans 11 residues. Germline CDR1 and CDR2: SGHVS and FNYEAQ. The CDR3 sequence is CASSPSPEAFF. The CDR3, as DNA: TGTGCCAGCAGCCCCTCCCCTGAAGCTTTCTTT. The full variable domain, its missing parts supplied by reference TRBV7-6 and TRBJ1-1, is GAGVSQSPRYKVTKRGQDVALRCDPISGHVSLYWYRQALGQGPEFLTYFNYEAQQDKSGLPNDRFSAERPEGSISTLTIQRTEQRDSAMYRCASSPSPEAFFGQGTRLTVV.

A single count supports this clone. This chain uses TRBV28 with TRBJ1-6; perhaps TRBD1 as D (5 bases). The CDR3 has 15 residues. Germline CDR1 is MDHEN and CDR2 is SYDVKM. V lost 6 bases, J lost 5 bases, and 14 bases lay in between. Here the CDR3 DNA reads TGTGCCAGCAGACGCGGGACGGCAGATAATTCACCCCTCCACTTT. Residues: CASRRGTADNSPLHF.

The genes are TRBV19 and TRBJ1-5; 7 bases agree with TRBD1. The CDR3 is made up of 13 amino acids. V was pared by 6 bases and J by 9 bases, with 8 bases of the junction left unmatched. Germline V gene lookup returns CDR1 LNHDA and CDR2 SQIVND (reference sequence). CDR3 sequence (DNA): TGTGCCAGTAGGGGAACAGGGGTACGGCCCCAGCATTTT. Protein sequence: CASRGTGVRPQHF.

This clone was counted a single time. The rearrangement joins TRBV18 to TRBJ2-7, with TRBD1 matching 8 bases. J lost 4 bases, V lost 5 bases, and 13 bases had no gene match. Per germline, CDR1 KGHSH and CDR2 LQKENI. The CDR3 has 16 residues. CDR3 sequence (DNA): TGTGCCAGCTCAGCAGGGTTGGACAGGGCTCAATACGAGCAGTACTTC. Its protein is CASSAGLDRAQYEQYF.

The V gene is TRBV19, the J gene TRBJ1-5; D is perhaps TRBD1 (5 bases). The germline V gene has CDR1 LNHDA and CDR2 SQIVND (reference sequence). Trimming pared 9 bases from V and 4 bases from J, leaving 16 bases between. CDR3 size: 14 residues. CDR3 protein: CASRKTAKNQPQHF. CDR3 bases: TGTGCCAGCCGAAAGACAGCGAAAAATCAGCCCCAGCATTTT.

V is TRBV6-5 and J is TRBJ2-2, with 9 bases fitting TRBD1. The CDR3 length is 15 residues. The germline V gene has CDR1 MNHEY and CDR2 SVGAGI. Germline trimming cut 3 bases from V and 7 bases from J; bases unmatched to any gene: 6. The CDR3 sequence is CASSYNRGQVGELFF. In nucleotides, the CDR3 is TGTGCCAGCAGTTATAACAGGGGGCAGGTCGGGGAGCTGTTTTTT.

This clone occurred once. CDR3 bases: TGTGCCAGCAGTTTTTCACAGAACTATGGCTACACCTTC. Translating it yields CASSFSQNYGYTF. This chain connects TRBV28 to TRBJ1-2; unclear D gene. V lost 3 bases and J 2 bases, leaving 7 bases between the germline ends. Germline CDR1 and CDR2: MDHEN and SYDVKM. The CDR3 is made up of 13 amino acids.

This chain connects TRBV28 to TRBJ1-2; 9 nucleotides agree with TRBD1. The CDR3 runs to 13 residues. V shed 10 bases and J 8 bases; nucleotides not matched to a gene: 11. Germline loops: CDR1 MDHEN, CDR2 SYDVKM. The CDR3 region has the DNA TGTGCCATCGGACAGGGGATTGGCGGAGGCTACACCTTC. It translates to CAIGQGIGGGYTF.

This chain connects TRBV5-1 to TRBJ2-5; D not certain. The CDR3 length is 12 residues. Looked up from germline, CDR1 is SGHRS and CDR2 is YFSETQ. Trimming took off 4 bases at V and 0 bases at J, with 4 bases between the two ends. CDR3: CASSPDQETQYF. CDR3 in DNA: TGCGCCAGCAGCCCCGACCAAGAGACCCAGTACTTC.

The chain combines TRBV2 with TRBJ2-1; perhaps TRBD1 as D (6 bases). Germline V gene sequence: CDR1 SNHLY, CDR2 FYNNEI. The V end was cut by 6 bases, the J end by 9 bases, with 18 bases between. The CDR3 is 14 amino acids. CDR3 protein: CASRISQGLGEQFF. In DNA, the CDR3 is TGTGCCAGCAGGATATCACAGGGTTTAGGTGAGCAGTTCTTC.

This clone was detected only once. The gene calls are TRBV11-2 and TRBJ1-1; D is undetermined. The germline CDR1 and CDR2 sequences are SGHAT and FQNNGV. Trimming pared 4 bases from V and 6 bases from J, leaving 6 bases between. The CDR3 has 11 amino acids. DNA of the CDR3: TGTGCCAGCAGCTCCGGTGCTGAAGCTTTCTTT. This translates into CASSSGAEAFF.

This chain connects TRBV9 to TRBJ2-1; 10 bases are shared with TRBD2. CDR1 is SGDLS, CDR2 YYNGEE, per germline. CDR3 length: 17 amino acids. The V segment lost 3 bases and the J segment 4 bases; nucleotides outside the gene matches: 10. The CDR3 is CASSATGTSAFYNEQFF. In nucleotides, the CDR3 is TGTGCCAGCAGCGCCACCGGGACTAGCGCGTTTTACAATGAGCAGTTCTTC.

The rearrangement links TRBV7-2 to TRBJ2-3; 7 bases map to TRBD1. The CDR3 totals 15 residues. V was pared by 5 bases and J by 4 bases, with 9 bases of the junction left unmatched. Germline-derived CDR1 and CDR2 are SGHTA and FQGNSA. The DNA for the CDR3 is TGTGCCAGCAGCCCGCGACAGGGTTTGGCAGATACGCAGTATTTT. Amino acid sequence: CASSPRQGLADTQYF.

This rearrangement joins TRBV30 to TRBJ1-5; 7 positions match TRBD1. Germline V gives CDR1 GTSNPN, CDR2 SVGIG (reference sequence). The CDR3 consists of 17 residues. Trimming cost V 3 bases and J 0 bases; bases outside gene matches: 11. The CDR3 nucleotides are TGTGCCTGGAGCGGCGAATCAGACAGGGATAGCAATCAGCCCCAGCATTTT. Its protein product is CAWSGESDRDSNQPQHF. Filled out from reference TRBV30 and TRBJ1-5, the complete variable domain reads SQTIHQWPATLVQPVGSPLSLECTVEGTSNPNLYWYRQAAGRGLQLLFYSVGIGQISSEVPQNLSASRPQDRQFILSSKKLLLSDSGFYLCAWSGESDRDSNQPQHFGDGTRLSIL.

The chain recombines TRBV27 with TRBJ2-1; D perhaps matches TRBD2 (6 bases). V was pared by 3 bases and J by 6 bases, with 12 bases between. CDR1 is MNHEY, CDR2 SMNVEV, per germline (reference sequence). CDR3 size: 14 residues. CDR3: CASSLAGMGNEQFF. CDR3 in DNA: TGTGCCAGCAGTTTGGCGGGAATGGGCAATGAGCAGTTCTTC.

The chain joins TRBV5-5 to TRBJ2-2; possible D gene TRBD1, 5 bases. This CDR3 has 16 residues. The V gene lost 4 bases and the J gene lost 0 bases, with 13 bases spanning the gap. Germline-derived CDR1 and CDR2 are SGHKS and YYEKEE (reference sequence). CDR3: CASSLQGDTNTGELFF. The CDR3 DNA reads TGTGCCAGCAGCCTCCAGGGCGACACGAACACCGGGGAGCTGTTTTTT.

V gene TRBV28 combines with J gene TRBJ2-6; no clear D. CDR1 and CDR2 (germline): MDHEN, SYDVKM. The CDR3 has 17 amino acids. Trimming removed 1 base at V and 2 bases at J, with 12 bases between. The CDR3 sequence: CASSLSSGHAGANVLTF. The CDR3 bases are TGTGCCAGCAGTTTATCATCTGGGCACGCTGGGGCCAACGTCCTGACTTTC.